Listed here are 26 T cell receptor beta chains from one sample, sequenced in a study of OX40 agonist ivuxolimab in advanced cancers. The table came from immunoSEQ multiplex PCR; TCRdb's copy has only in-frame clones and leaves some out. This table holds tens of thousands of clones, roughly nine tenths found once. This sample comprised CD4+ or CD8+ T cells sorted from blood, obtained in a trial of the OX40 agonist ivuxolimab. Receptors were obtained from an adult with an advanced solid tumor such as melanoma, head and neck, liver or kidney cancer.

The chain is built from TRBV5-6 and TRBJ1-6; D not resolved. The CDR3 has 17 amino acids. CDR1 is SGHDT and CDR2 is YYEEEE in the germline V gene. V lost 1 base to trimming and J lost 10 bases, with 21 bases between them. The CDR3 sequence: CASSLLDLNEDRSPLHF. The CDR3 coding sequence is TGTGCCAGCAGCTTGTTGGACCTGAATGAGGATCGCTCACCCCTCCACTTT.

The chain joins TRBV19 to TRBJ2-7; no clear D. The CDR3 loop spans 14 amino acids. Per the germline V gene, CDR1 is LNHDA and CDR2 is SQIVND (reference sequence). The V end was cut by 5 bases, the J end by 0 bases, with 11 bases between. DNA of the CDR3: TGTGCCAGTAGTCCCCTTTGGGCCTCCTACGAGCAGTACTTC. Protein: CASSPLWASYEQYF.

The chain uses TRBV13 and TRBJ1-1; D is uncertain. The CDR3 length is 13 residues. The ends were cut back, 6 bases at V and 5 bases at J, with 13 bases in the middle. CDR1 and CDR2 (germline): PRHDT, FYEKMQ (reference sequence). This CDR3 reads CASRTAPGTEAFF. Here the CDR3 DNA reads TGTGCCAGCAGGACGGCCCCCGGGACTGAAGCTTTCTTT.

V gene TRBV19 combines with J gene TRBJ2-3; TRBD2 aligns across 7 bases. The germline gives CDR1 LNHDA, CDR2 SQIVND (reference sequence). Trimming at V came to 3 bases and at J to 1 base, leaving 1 base not matched to a gene. CDR3 length: 14 amino acids. The CDR3 region has the DNA TGTGCCAGTAGTATCGCGGGGGGCACAGATACGCAGTATTTT. It codes for CASSIAGGTDTQYF.

The chain employs TRBV27 and TRBJ2-7, with TRBD1 matching over 8 bases. This CDR3 comprises 12 residues. Trimming cost V 6 bases and J 6 bases; bases outside gene matches: 4. The germline gives CDR1 MNHEY, CDR2 SMNVEV (reference sequence). The CDR3 sequence: CASRAGGVEQYF. CDR3 sequence (DNA): TGTGCCAGCAGGGCAGGGGGCGTCGAGCAGTACTTC.

V and J are TRBV30 and TRBJ1-1; D remains unclear. V lost 0 bases and J lost 3, with 17 bases in between. The V gene's germline CDR1 is GTSNPN and CDR2 SVGIG (reference sequence). This CDR3 has 16 residues. DNA of the CDR3: TGTGCCTGGAGTGTGTTGCAGTTCCCTGCCCACACTGAAGCTTTCTTT. Translating gives CAWSVLQFPAHTEAFF.

V and J are TRBV2 and TRBJ2-7; D is unclear. Deletions cut 1 base from V and 2 bases from J, with 9 bases between. The germline V gene has CDR1 SNHLY and CDR2 FYNNEI. CDR3 size: 14 residues. The CDR3 is CASSEGPVPYEQYF. The CDR3 DNA reads TGTGCCAGCAGTGAAGGGCCCGTTCCCTACGAGCAGTACTTC.

The chain couples TRBV14 to TRBJ1-6, with D possibly being TRBD1 (6 bases). The CDR3 covers 15 residues. CDR1 and CDR2 (germline): SGHDN, FVKESK. Trimming removed 5 bases from V and 6 bases from J, with 14 bases in between. CDR3: CASSDRDTVNSPLHF. For the CDR3, the DNA is TGTGCCAGCAGCGACCGGGACACGGTTAATTCACCCCTCCACTTT.

This rearrangement joins TRBV7-6 to TRBJ2-5; TRBD2 matches 11 bases. Germline V gene sequence: CDR1 SGHVS, CDR2 FNYEAQ. CDR3 length: 16 residues. V dropped 1 base and J dropped 5; count of bases not matched to a gene: 6. CDR3 sequence reads: CASSLVVAGGLETQYF. The CDR3 DNA reads as TGTGCCAGCAGCTTAGTGGTAGCGGGGGGGCTCGAGACCCAGTACTTC.

CDR3 protein: CASSLASSYEQYF. The CDR3 DNA reads as TGTGCCAGCAGCTTGGCTAGCTCCTACGAGCAGTACTTC. The chain combines TRBV11-3 with TRBJ2-7; D unclear. Trimming shortened V by 3 bases and J by 0 bases, and 6 bases separated the two germline ends. This CDR3 has 13 residues. CDR1 is SGHNT, CDR2 YENEEA, per germline.

This clone showed up just once. The chain employs TRBV5-1 and TRBJ1-2; 9 bases map to TRBD1. Per the germline V gene, CDR1 is SGHRS and CDR2 is YFSETQ. The CDR3 is 16 amino acids. V lost 4 bases to trimming and J lost 3 bases; unmatched junction nucleotides: 10. The CDR3 DNA reads TGCGCCAGCAGCGCCCAGACAGGGGGAACGGACTATGGCTACACCTTC. Encoded protein: CASSAQTGGTDYGYTF.

This rearrangement joins TRBV9 to TRBJ2-7; D possibly corresponds to TRBD2 (6 bases). Germline V gene sequence: CDR1 SGDLS, CDR2 YYNGEE. V lost 5 bases to trimming and J lost 2 bases, with 26 bases between them. The CDR3 has 18 residues. The CDR3 protein is CASRGSIQEGMIPYEQYF. The DNA for the CDR3 is TGTGCCAGCAGGGGCAGTATCCAGGAGGGCATGATCCCCTACGAGCAGTACTTC.

The V call is TRBV7-9, the J call TRBJ2-7; D possibly corresponds to TRBD1 (6 bases). The germline V gene encodes CDR1 SEHNR and CDR2 FQNEAQ (reference sequence). V was cut by 10 bases and J by 0 bases, with 19 bases left in between. The CDR3 is 15 residues long. The CDR3 DNA sequence: TGTGCCACCACCCCGCCAGGGGTGAGCTCCTACGAGCAGTACTTC. Translation: CATTPPGVSSYEQYF.

The gene calls are TRBV5-1 and TRBJ2-3; TRBD2 matches 13 bases. After removal of 0 bases from V and 2 bases from J, the junction contained 3 bases not matched to a gene. The CDR3 totals 17 residues. Per germline, CDR1 SGHRS and CDR2 YFSETQ. CDR3 in amino acids: CASSLVTSGRNTDTQYF. As DNA, the CDR3 is TGCGCCAGCAGCTTGGTGACTAGCGGGAGGAACACAGATACGCAGTATTTT.

CDR3 amino acids: CASSFIGPAYEQYF. The CDR3 bases are TGTGCCAGCAGTTTTATAGGGCCCGCCTACGAGCAGTACTTC. The rearrangement joins TRBV27 to TRBJ2-7; D uncertain. This CDR3 spans 14 amino acids. Trimming left V 3 bases short and J 2 bases short, with 11 bases between. The germline V gene has CDR1 MNHEY and CDR2 SMNVEV (reference sequence).

This chain joins TRBV6-5 and TRBJ2-7; 8 bases fit TRBD1. This CDR3 is 14 amino acids long. V gave up 2 bases and J gave up 3 bases; unmatched junction bases: 3. In germline, CDR1 is MNHEY, CDR2 SVGAGI. The CDR3 DNA reads TGTGCCAGCAGTTACGACAGGGGCGGCTACGAGCAGTACTTC. Protein product: CASSYDRGGYEQYF.

This clone showed up just once. V usage is TRBV15 and J usage is TRBJ2-5; D uncertain. V was clipped by 6 bases and J by 5 bases, with 10 bases between them. CDR1 is LNHNV and CDR2 is YYDKDF in the germline V gene (reference sequence). CDR3 length: 12 residues. The CDR3 is CATRAGGETQYF. The CDR3 nucleotides are TGTGCCACCAGGGCAGGTGGTGAGACCCAGTACTTC.

The chain combines TRBV27 with TRBJ2-3; D unclear. Trimming removed 4 bases at V and 6 bases at J, with 5 bases between. The germline gives CDR1 MNHEY, CDR2 SMNVEV (reference sequence). The length of the CDR3 is 11 residues. The CDR3 spells CASSSGDTQYF. CDR3 sequence (DNA): TGTGCCAGCAGTTCGGGCGATACGCAGTATTTT.

This clone was detected once. This chain links TRBV9 with TRBJ2-7, with D possibly matching TRBD1 (5 bases). The CDR3 contains 15 residues. The ends were cut back, 6 bases at V and 3 bases at J, with 19 bases in the middle. CDR1 and CDR2 (germline): SGDLS, YYNGEE. The CDR3: CASNPDTDSIYEQYF. The DNA for the CDR3 is TGTGCCAGCAACCCGGACACGGATAGTATCTACGAGCAGTACTTC.

Here the CDR3 reads CASSVNRDRGEQETQYF. Written as DNA, the CDR3 is TGTGCCAGCAGCGTAAACCGGGACAGGGGGGAACAAGAGACCCAGTACTTC. The V gene is TRBV9, the J gene TRBJ2-5; TRBD1 matches at 11 bases. Germline-derived CDR1 and CDR2 are SGDLS and YYNGEE. There are 17 residues in the CDR3. J gave up 2 bases and V 1 base, and 7 bases lay outside the gene matches.

The CDR3 region has the DNA TGTGCCAGTAGTCCCTTTTATGAATCCTACGAGCAGTACTTC. It yields the protein CASSPFYESYEQYF. The chain joins TRBV19 to TRBJ2-7; D not certain. Germline values: CDR1 LNHDA, CDR2 SQIVND (reference sequence). This CDR3 comprises 14 residues. V lost 5 bases and J 1 base, leaving 12 bases between the germline ends.

V gene TRBV27 combines with J gene TRBJ1-2, with 9 bases identical to TRBD1. Germline CDR1 reads MNHEY; CDR2 reads SMNVEV (reference sequence). V lost 3 bases and J lost 8; bases outside the gene matches: 10. The CDR3 is 15 residues long. The CDR3 nucleotides are TGTGCCAGCAGTTTTGTTGGGACAGGGCTAGGAGGCTACACCTTC. Translated: CASSFVGTGLGGYTF.

This rearrangement joins TRBV13 to TRBJ1-1; D is uncertain. In germline, CDR1 is PRHDT, CDR2 FYEKMQ (reference sequence). There are 13 residues in the CDR3. With 5 bases removed from V and 11 bases from J, the gap between germline ends came to 18 bases. The CDR3 loop reads CASSHDLTVEAFF. For the CDR3, the DNA is TGTGCCAGCAGCCACGACTTAACAGTGGAGGCTTTCTTT. Looking up the rest from reference TRBV13 and TRBJ1-1 gives the full variable domain: AAGVIQSPRHLIKEKRETATLKCYPIPRHDTVYWYQQGPGQDPQFLISFYEKMQSDKGSIPDRFSAQQFSDYHSELNMSSLELGDSALYFCASSHDLTVEAFFGQGTRLTVV.

V and J are TRBV5-1 and TRBJ2-3; D remains ambiguous. V gave up 0 bases and J gave up 0 bases, with 8 bases separating them. The CDR3 runs 15 residues. CDR1 and CDR2 (germline): SGHRS, YFSETQ. The CDR3 sequence: CASSLEDLSTDTQYF. The CDR3 nucleotides read TGCGCCAGCAGCTTGGAAGATTTGAGCACAGATACGCAGTATTTT.

This rearrangement joins TRBV6-4 to TRBJ1-1, with 9 positions matching TRBD1. Germline values: CDR1 MRHNA, CDR2 SNTAGT. The CDR3 has 15 residues. J was trimmed by 3 bases and V by 3 bases; bases with no gene match: 5. This CDR3 is CASSESNRGHTEAFF. The DNA of the CDR3 is TGTGCCAGCAGTGAGTCGAACAGGGGGCACACTGAAGCTTTCTTT.

The V gene is TRBV7-9, the J gene TRBJ2-1, with 7 nucleotides matching TRBD1. The CDR3 runs 12 residues. Trimming removed 5 bases from V and 10 bases from J; junction bases left unmatched: 5. CDR1 SEHNR and CDR2 FQNEAQ come from the germline V gene (reference sequence). The CDR3 bases are TGTGCCAGCAGCCCCTGGACAGGAGAGCAGTTCTTC. Its protein is CASSPWTGEQFF.